Detailed here is one T cell receptor beta chain. The data were taken from a study of cytomegalovirus exposure and HLA in healthy donors. The repertoire was sequenced with immunoSEQ multiplex PCR; TCRdb's copy has only in-frame clones and lacks some. The table lists 100,000 to 150,000 clones, approximately 88% of them singletons. The CDR3 is 11 residues long. CDR1 is LNHDA and CDR2 is SQIVND in the germline V gene (reference sequence). Trimming pared 6 bases from V and 2 bases from J, leaving 4 bases between. J is TRBJ1-2 and V is TRBV19; D is undetermined. The sequence came from a woman in her late teens or twenties in good health and CMV-seronegative. The material sequenced was PBMCs. CDR3 loop: CASSQNYGYTF. CDR3 nucleotides: TGTGCCAGTAGCCAGAACTATGGCTACACCTTC.